This T cell receptor (beta chain) derives from a study of shared clonotypes between healthy human individuals. Sequencing was performed with immunoSEQ multiplex PCR; in TCRdb, only in-frame clones are kept and a portion is missing. The sample yields about 560,000 clones, roughly four fifths seen once. V was shortened by 1 base and J by 6 bases, with 15 bases between the two germline ends. CDR3 size: 16 residues. CDR1 MNHNS and CDR2 SASEGT come from the germline V gene. The study drew its donors from healthy HIV-negative adults without recent acute infections or vaccinations. This clone was counted ten times or more.

The chain joins TRBV6-1 to TRBJ1-4, with D unclear. The sequence was obtained from a middle-aged woman in good health. Some clones in this sample may be carry-over from other donors' samples. Sequenced: PBMCs. Here the CDR3 reads CASSEERAANDEKLFF. The CDR3 nucleotides are TGTGCCAGCAGTGAAGAGAGAGCAGCGAATGATGAAAAACTGTTTTTT.